One sample yielded the 8 T cell receptor beta chains listed below, sequenced in a study of T cells after yellow fever vaccination. TCRdb reanalysed the 5' RACE reads using MiXCR and keeps one entry per CDR3 protein. The sample carries around 360,000 distinct CDR3 sequences, roughly 10% recorded once. The starting material was PBMCs, obtained on the day of the first yellow fever vaccination. The receptors stem from a man younger than 30 who received the YFV17D yellow fever vaccine.

The CDR3 loop is CASTQGGPRYGYTF. DNA for the CDR3: TGTGCCAGCACCCAAGGGGGGCCGCGCTATGGCTACACCTTC. The V gene is TRBV6-1, the J gene TRBJ1-2, with D possibly being TRBD1 (6 bases). Germline V gene data show CDR1 as MNHNS and CDR2 as SASEGT. The CDR3 runs to 14 residues. V lost 7 bases, J lost 4 bases, and 16 bases lay in between.

The rearrangement links TRBV19 to TRBJ2-3; D is perhaps TRBD1 (5 bases). The CDR3 totals 14 residues. The germline gives CDR1 LNHDA, CDR2 SQIVND (reference sequence). V gave up 5 bases and J gave up 0 bases, with 9 bases separating them. The CDR3 region has the DNA TGTGCCAGTAGTTGGGCAGGGAGCACAGATACGCAGTATTTT. Translation: CASSWAGSTDTQYF.

The CDR3 coding sequence is TGTGCCACCAGCAGTAGACAGGGAGGTGACACTGAAGCTTTCTTT. Protein product: CATSSRQGGDTEAFF. The chain carries TRBV15 and TRBJ1-1; 7 positions match TRBD1. Trimming took 3 bases from V and 3 from J; bases not matched to a gene: 7. The CDR3 spans 15 residues. Germline CDR1 is LNHNV and CDR2 is YYDKDF (reference sequence).

This clonotype was observed at least ten times. This chain joins TRBV5-1 and TRBJ2-3; D is undetermined. Germline V gives CDR1 SGHRS, CDR2 YFSETQ. The CDR3 length is 13 residues. V was clipped by 1 base and J by 0 bases, with 3 bases between them. The CDR3 DNA reads as TGCGCCAGCAGCTTGATAAGCACAGATACGCAGTATTTT. Protein sequence: CASSLISTDTQYF.

This chain uses TRBV15 with TRBJ1-1; possibly TRBD1 for D (6 bases). V lost 5 bases and J lost 7, with 20 bases in between. Germline CDR1 reads LNHNV; CDR2 reads YYDKDF (reference sequence). This CDR3 comprises 15 residues. CDR3 DNA: TGTGCCACCAGCGGACAGTCCTTCTTTTCCTTTGAAGCTTTCTTT. It codes for CATSGQSFFSFEAFF.

V and J are TRBV18 and TRBJ1-1; 7 bases align to TRBD1. The J segment lost 0 bases and the V segment lost 2 bases, leaving 3 bases of the junction unmatched. The CDR3 contains 15 residues. Germline CDR1 and CDR2: KGHSH and LQKENI. As DNA, the CDR3 is TGTGCCAGCTCACCAGGACAGGCGGTGAACACTGAAGCTTTCTTT. Translating it yields CASSPGQAVNTEAFF.

The table lists this clonotype with a count of one. This chain links TRBV7-9 with TRBJ2-1; 8 nucleotides match TRBD2. Trimming at V came to 4 bases and at J to 6 bases, leaving 14 bases not matched to a gene. Germline-derived CDR1 and CDR2 are SEHNR and FQNEAQ (reference sequence). The CDR3 length is 17 residues. For the CDR3, the DNA is TGTGCCAGCAGCTCAGTAACCGGGACTAGGGGCACCAATGAGCAGTTCTTC. It is translated as CASSSVTGTRGTNEQFF.

Only a few counts were recorded for this clonotype. The rearrangement joins TRBV5-1 to TRBJ2-5, with 12 bases that match TRBD2. Trimming at V came to 4 bases and at J to 1 base, leaving 8 bases not matched to a gene. The CDR3 runs to 17 residues. Germline V gene sequence: CDR1 SGHRS, CDR2 YFSETQ. The CDR3 loop reads CASSTGLAGRFQETQYF. The CDR3 region has the DNA TGCGCCAGCAGCACTGGACTAGCGGGGAGATTCCAAGAGACCCAGTACTTC.